The 23 T cell receptor beta chains reported below all come from one sample, sequenced in a study of identifying expanded T cells in peripheral blood. The data were produced by immunoSEQ multiplex PCR, yet TCRdb's version contains in-frame clones alone and is incomplete. The sample consists of about 100,000 clones, about 83% of them appearing once. Sequences were obtained from blood. Receptors originate from a person aged 18 to 69 in good health.

The rearrangement links TRBV28 to TRBJ2-7; tentatively, D is TRBD1 (7 bases). Per germline, CDR1 MDHEN and CDR2 SYDVKM. There are 16 residues in the CDR3. Trimming pared 6 bases from V and 2 bases from J, leaving 20 bases between. The CDR3 here is CASSYTWRDRTYEQYF. For the CDR3, the DNA is TGTGCCAGCAGCTATACCTGGCGGGACAGAACCTACGAGCAGTACTTC.

This clone was seen a handful of times. The chain has TRBV10-3 and TRBJ2-2, with D perhaps matching TRBD2 (5 bases). V was cut by 10 bases and J by 5 bases, with 17 bases left in between. Germline CDR1 ENHRY, CDR2 SYGVKD. This CDR3 spans 14 amino acids. The CDR3 DNA reads as TGTGCCACCGCAATCTTAGCGACTACCGGGGAGCTGTTTTTT. Translation: CATAILATTGELFF.

A note on this clone: The sample carries other DNA sequences with the same CDR3. CDR3: CASSWGSNTGELFF. The CDR3 coding sequence is TGTGCCAGCAGCTGGGGCTCCAACACCGGGGAGCTGTTTTTT. The gene calls are TRBV5-6 and TRBJ2-2; D might be TRBD1 (5 bases). Trimming stripped 3 bases from V and 2 bases from J, with 8 bases between. Germline V gene lookup returns CDR1 SGHDT and CDR2 YYEEEE. The CDR3 length is 14 residues.

V gene TRBV6-6 combines with J gene TRBJ1-2; no definite D call. V gave up 4 bases and J gave up 9 bases, with 18 bases separating them. There are 14 residues in the CDR3. CDR1 is MNHNY, CDR2 SVGAGI, per germline (reference sequence). CDR3 in DNA: TGTGCCAGCAGTTTAAGCAATGAAGTGCCTCGCTACACCTTC. The encoded protein is CASSLSNEVPRYTF.

The DNA of the CDR3 is TGTGCCAGCAGCAAGGACGCCAGCTACGAGCAGTACTTC. Translating it yields CASSKDASYEQYF. The chain carries TRBV9 and TRBJ2-7; no clear D gene. The CDR3 totals 13 residues. The germline V gene has CDR1 SGDLS and CDR2 YYNGEE. V was pared by 4 bases and J by 3 bases, with 11 bases between.

The rearrangement links TRBV4-1 to TRBJ2-7, with 8 nucleotides matching TRBD1. With 8 bases clipped from V and 2 bases from J, the junction kept 8 bases outside the gene matches. The length of the CDR3 is 14 residues. In germline, CDR1 is MGHRA, CDR2 YSYEKL. The CDR3 sequence is CASGAGTGTYEQYF. In DNA, the CDR3 is TGCGCCAGCGGGGCCGGGACAGGTACCTACGAGCAGTACTTC.

The gene calls are TRBV2 and TRBJ1-1; D gene uncertain. Between the trimmed V and J ends, which lost 6 bases and 10 bases, there was a span of 24 bases. From germline, CDR1 is SNHLY and CDR2 FYNNEI. The length of the CDR3 is 15 residues. The CDR3 region has the DNA TGTGCCAGCAGGGAACCTGGCAGAAATGTTTGGGGAGCTTTCTTT. Protein: CASREPGRNVWGAFF.

The chain is built from TRBV4-3 and TRBJ1-3; TRBD1 is a possible D gene (5 bases). V lost 0 bases and J 1 base, leaving 19 bases between the germline ends. This CDR3 contains 19 residues. Germline V gives CDR1 LGHNA, CDR2 YSLEER. For the CDR3, the DNA is TGCGCCAGCAGCCAAGAGGGGGGAGGCGTCGGGACTTCTGGAAACACCATATATTTT. This encodes CASSQEGGGVGTSGNTIYF.

The CDR3 spells CASSSTSGAYEQYF. The CDR3 coding sequence is TGTGCCAGCAGCTCGACTAGCGGGGCCTACGAGCAGTACTTC. The J gene is TRBJ2-7, the V gene TRBV13; TRBD2 matches at 11 bases. This CDR3 contains 14 residues. CDR1 PRHDT and CDR2 FYEKMQ come from the germline V gene (reference sequence). V was pared by 4 bases and J by 2 bases, with 1 base of the junction left unmatched.

The V call is TRBV2, the J call TRBJ2-3; the D is unclear. V was shortened by 2 bases and J by 2 bases, with 14 bases between the two germline ends. The germline gives CDR1 SNHLY, CDR2 FYNNEI. This CDR3 is 16 amino acids long. This chain's CDR3 is CASSERLGEDTDTQYF. CDR3 coding DNA: TGTGCCAGCAGTGAACGCCTGGGCGAGGACACAGATACGCAGTATTTT.

The gene calls are TRBV9 and TRBJ2-3; D gene uncertain. Trimming stripped 4 bases from V and 0 bases from J, with 18 bases between. The V gene's germline CDR1 is SGDLS and CDR2 YYNGEE. The CDR3 loop spans 17 amino acids. CDR3 residues: CASSQAMGLWSTDTQYF. Written as DNA, the CDR3 is TGTGCCAGCAGCCAGGCGATGGGCCTTTGGAGCACAGATACGCAGTATTTT.

The chain links TRBV6-5 to TRBJ1-1; the match to TRBD1 covers 7 bases. Losses at the gene ends were 8 bases for V and 0 bases for J; bases not matched to a gene: 3. The CDR3 is 13 residues long. Germline loops: CDR1 MNHEY, CDR2 SVGAGI. CDR3 sequence reads: CASGGTVNTEAFF. The CDR3 nucleotides are TGTGCCAGCGGGGGGACAGTGAACACTGAAGCTTTCTTT.

The J gene is TRBJ2-1, the V gene TRBV11-3; 7 nucleotides line up with TRBD2. Germline CDR1 and CDR2: SGHNT and YENEEA. The CDR3 is 15 amino acids. J gave up 8 bases and V 2 bases, and 9 bases lay outside the gene matches. The CDR3 region is CASSLLGGKGDEQFF. Written as DNA, the CDR3 is TGTGCCAGCAGCTTACTGGGGGGGAAGGGTGATGAGCAGTTCTTC.

The V gene is TRBV5-6, the J gene TRBJ1-3; D not certain. CDR1 and CDR2 from the germline V gene are SGHDT and YYEEEE. V dropped 4 bases and J dropped 4 bases, with 12 bases sitting between them. The CDR3 has 14 amino acids. The CDR3 DNA reads TGTGCCAGCAGCCAATTGGAGCTGGGAAACACCATATATTTT. Translating it yields CASSQLELGNTIYF.

This chain joins TRBV28 and TRBJ2-2; D is ambiguous. Trimming stripped 11 bases from V and 7 bases from J, with 11 bases between. Germline CDR1 and CDR2: MDHEN and SYDVKM. This CDR3 contains 11 residues. Here the CDR3 reads CAARRLGELFF. The CDR3 DNA is TGTGCCGCTCGGAGACTCGGGGAGCTGTTTTTT.

The chain has TRBV5-4 and TRBJ2-7; D is possibly TRBD2 (6 bases). Germline CDR1 SGHNT, CDR2 YYREEE (reference sequence). The germline V and J ends were trimmed by 1 base and 2 bases, with 13 bases remaining between them. The CDR3 is made up of 15 amino acids. The CDR3 loop reads CASSLPAGQAYEQYF. The CDR3 nucleotides read TGTGCCAGCAGCTTGCCAGCGGGTCAAGCCTACGAGCAGTACTTC.

The chain employs TRBV19 and TRBJ1-1; no clear D. Germline V gene data show CDR1 as LNHDA and CDR2 as SQIVND (reference sequence). The CDR3 contains 11 residues. The V and J ends lost 7 bases and 1 base respectively, with 4 bases between them. The CDR3 bases are TGTGCCAGTATAAAGAACACTGAAGCTTTCTTT. It translates to CASIKNTEAFF.

The chain combines TRBV12-5 with TRBJ1-1; TRBD1 matches 8 bases. Germline CDR1 LGHNT, CDR2 FRNRAP. With V trimmed by 5 bases and J by 1 base, 9 bases remained unmatched. This CDR3 is 16 amino acids long. For the CDR3, the DNA is TGTGCTAGTGGTCCCGGACAGGGAGGATGGAACACTGAAGCTTTCTTT. This gives the protein CASGPGQGGWNTEAFF. Together with reference TRBV12-5 and TRBJ1-1, the CDR3 gives the full variable domain: DARVTQTPRHKVTEMGQEVTMRCQPILGHNTVFWYRQTMMQGLELLAYFRNRAPLDDSGMPKDRFSAEMPDATLATLKIQPSEPRDSAVYFCASGPGQGGWNTEAFFGQGTRLTVV.

The rearrangement uses TRBV28 and TRBJ1-6; TRBD1 is a possible D gene (6 bases). Trimming left V 4 bases short and J 7 bases short, with 8 bases between. The CDR3 is 13 amino acids. Per the germline V gene, CDR1 is MDHEN and CDR2 is SYDVKM. CDR3 nucleotides: TGTGCCAGCAGTTCTGGACAGAATTCACCCCTCCACTTT. It encodes CASSSGQNSPLHF.

The V gene is TRBV6-6, the J gene TRBJ2-7; D might be TRBD2 (6 bases). CDR3 length: 13 amino acids. Trimming took off 2 bases at V and 5 bases at J, with 10 bases between the two ends. Germline V gene lookup returns CDR1 MNHNY and CDR2 SVGAGI (reference sequence). The CDR3 coding sequence is TGTGCCAGCAGTTACGCGGGGTCTCACGAGCAGTACTTC. It codes for CASSYAGSHEQYF.

The V call is TRBV9, the J call TRBJ1-3, with D perhaps matching TRBD1 (6 bases). The germline CDR1 and CDR2 sequences are SGDLS and YYNGEE. The CDR3 consists of 15 residues. V lost 0 bases, J lost 6 bases, and 13 bases lay in between. The CDR3 nucleotides are TGTGCCAGCAGCGTAGACGGGGACATTATAAACACCATATATTTT. Protein: CASSVDGDIINTIYF.

CDR3 coding DNA: TGTGCCAGCAGCTCGACGGGTAGCTCCTACAATGAGCAGTTCTTC. This codes for CASSSTGSSYNEQFF. V usage is TRBV5-4 and J usage is TRBJ2-1; D remains ambiguous. The CDR3 loop spans 15 amino acids. V lost 3 bases and J 0 bases, leaving 10 bases between the germline ends. Germline V gives CDR1 SGHNT, CDR2 YYREEE (reference sequence).

The chain has TRBV11-2 and TRBJ2-5, with TRBD1 identical over 8 bases. CDR1 and CDR2 from the germline V gene are SGHAT and FQNNGV. The CDR3 runs to 16 residues. The J segment lost 1 base and the V segment lost 4 bases, leaving 8 bases of the junction unmatched. The CDR3 DNA is TGTGCCAGCAGCTCTAGAAGGACAGGGCCCCAAGAGACCCAGTACTTC. Translation gives CASSSRRTGPQETQYF.